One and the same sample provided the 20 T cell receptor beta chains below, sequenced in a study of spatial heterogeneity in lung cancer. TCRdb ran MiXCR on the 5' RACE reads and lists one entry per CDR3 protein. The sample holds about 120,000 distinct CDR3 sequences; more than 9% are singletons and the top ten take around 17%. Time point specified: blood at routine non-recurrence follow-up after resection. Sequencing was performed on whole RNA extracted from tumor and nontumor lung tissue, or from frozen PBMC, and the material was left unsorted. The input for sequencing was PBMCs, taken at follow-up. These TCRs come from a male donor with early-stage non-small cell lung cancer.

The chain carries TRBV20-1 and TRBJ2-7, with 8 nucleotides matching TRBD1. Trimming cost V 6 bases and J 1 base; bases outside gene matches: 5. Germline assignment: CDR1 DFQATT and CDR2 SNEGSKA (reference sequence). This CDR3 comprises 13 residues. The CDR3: CSAPDRASYEQYF. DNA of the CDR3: TGCAGTGCGCCGGACAGGGCATCCTACGAGCAGTACTTC.

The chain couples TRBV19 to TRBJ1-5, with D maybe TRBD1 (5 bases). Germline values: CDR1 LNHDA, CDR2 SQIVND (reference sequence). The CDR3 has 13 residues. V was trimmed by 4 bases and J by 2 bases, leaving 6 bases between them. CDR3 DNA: TGTGCCAGTAGTAGGGACGGCAATCAGCCCCAGCATTTT. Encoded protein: CASSRDGNQPQHF.

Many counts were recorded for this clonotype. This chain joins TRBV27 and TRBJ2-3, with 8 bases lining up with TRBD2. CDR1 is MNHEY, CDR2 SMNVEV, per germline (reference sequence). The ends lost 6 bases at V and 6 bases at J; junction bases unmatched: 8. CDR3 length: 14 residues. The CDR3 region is CASRSAGAFDTQYF. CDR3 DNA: TGTGCCAGCAGATCAGCGGGGGCCTTCGATACGCAGTATTTT.

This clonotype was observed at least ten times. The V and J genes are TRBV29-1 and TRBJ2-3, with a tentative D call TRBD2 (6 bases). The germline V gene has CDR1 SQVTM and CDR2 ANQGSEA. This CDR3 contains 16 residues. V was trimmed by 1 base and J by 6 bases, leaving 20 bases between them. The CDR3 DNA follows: TGCAGCGTTGAAGCGCCGGGGACTGGAGGGACGGATACGCAGTATTTT. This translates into CSVEAPGTGGTDTQYF.

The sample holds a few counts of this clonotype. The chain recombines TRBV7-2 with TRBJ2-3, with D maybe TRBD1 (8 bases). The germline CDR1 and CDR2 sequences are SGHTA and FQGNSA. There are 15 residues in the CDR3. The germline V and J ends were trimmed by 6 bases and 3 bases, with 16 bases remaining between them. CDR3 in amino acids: CASSYRGGETDTQYF. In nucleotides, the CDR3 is TGTGCCAGCAGTTACAGGGGGGGTGAGACAGATACGCAGTATTTT.

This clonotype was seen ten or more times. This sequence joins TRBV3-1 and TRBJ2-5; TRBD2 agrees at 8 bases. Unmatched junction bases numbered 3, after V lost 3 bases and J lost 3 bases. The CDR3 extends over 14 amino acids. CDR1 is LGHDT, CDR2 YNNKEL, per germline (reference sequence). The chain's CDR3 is CASSHGTSKETQYF. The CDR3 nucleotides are TGTGCCAGCAGCCACGGGACTAGTAAAGAGACCCAGTACTTC.

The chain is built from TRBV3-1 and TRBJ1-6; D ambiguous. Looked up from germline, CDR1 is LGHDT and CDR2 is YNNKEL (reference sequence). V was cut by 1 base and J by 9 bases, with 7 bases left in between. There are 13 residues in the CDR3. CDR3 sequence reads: CASSQGDRSPLHF. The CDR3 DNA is TGTGCCAGCAGCCAAGGGGATCGTTCACCCCTCCACTTT.

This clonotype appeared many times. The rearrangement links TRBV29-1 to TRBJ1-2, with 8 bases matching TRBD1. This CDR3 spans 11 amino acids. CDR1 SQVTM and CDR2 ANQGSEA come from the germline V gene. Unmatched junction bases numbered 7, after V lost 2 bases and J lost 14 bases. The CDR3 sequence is CSVEFTDRETF. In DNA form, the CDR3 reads TGCAGCGTTGAATTTACGGACAGGGAGACCTTC.

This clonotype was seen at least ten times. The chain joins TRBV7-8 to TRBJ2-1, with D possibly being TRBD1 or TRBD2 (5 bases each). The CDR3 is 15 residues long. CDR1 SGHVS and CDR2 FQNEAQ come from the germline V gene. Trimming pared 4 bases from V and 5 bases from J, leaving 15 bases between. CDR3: CASSYGGLGDNEQFF. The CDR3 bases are TGTGCCAGCAGCTATGGGGGTTTGGGAGACAATGAGCAGTTCTTC. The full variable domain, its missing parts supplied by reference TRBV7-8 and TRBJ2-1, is GAGVSQSPRYKVAKRGQDVALRCDPISGHVSLFWYQQALGQGPEFLTYFQNEAQLDKSGLPSDRFFAERPEGSVSTLKIQRTQQEDSAVYLCASSYGGLGDNEQFFGPGTRLTVL.

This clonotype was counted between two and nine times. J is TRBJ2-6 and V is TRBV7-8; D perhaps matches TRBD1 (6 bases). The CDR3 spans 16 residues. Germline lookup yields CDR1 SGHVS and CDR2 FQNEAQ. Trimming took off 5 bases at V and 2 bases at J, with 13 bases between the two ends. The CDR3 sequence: CASSLFYRAGANVLTF. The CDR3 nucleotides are TGTGCCAGCAGCCTCTTTTACAGGGCTGGGGCCAACGTCCTGACTTTC.

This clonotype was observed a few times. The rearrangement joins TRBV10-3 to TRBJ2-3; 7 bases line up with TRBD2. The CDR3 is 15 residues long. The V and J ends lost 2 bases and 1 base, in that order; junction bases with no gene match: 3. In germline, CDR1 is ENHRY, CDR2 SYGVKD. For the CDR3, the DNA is TGTGCCATCAGTGAGACGGGACTACGCACAGATACGCAGTATTTT. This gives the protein CAISETGLRTDTQYF.

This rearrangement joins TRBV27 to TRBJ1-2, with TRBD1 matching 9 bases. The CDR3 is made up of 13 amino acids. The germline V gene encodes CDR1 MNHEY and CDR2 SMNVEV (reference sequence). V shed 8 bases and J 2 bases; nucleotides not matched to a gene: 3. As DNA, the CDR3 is TGTGCCAGCGGGACAGGGCAAAACTATGGCTACACCTTC. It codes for CASGTGQNYGYTF.

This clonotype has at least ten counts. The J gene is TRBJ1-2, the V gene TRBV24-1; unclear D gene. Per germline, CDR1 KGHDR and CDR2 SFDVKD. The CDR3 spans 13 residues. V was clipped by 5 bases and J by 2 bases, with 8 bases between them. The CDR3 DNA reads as TGTGCCACCAGTGTTCCAGGCAACTATGGCTACACCTTC. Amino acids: CATSVPGNYGYTF.

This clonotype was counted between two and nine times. The CDR3 region is CATSDFVTRPSDEKLFF. The CDR3 DNA is TGTGCCACCAGTGATTTCGTCACGAGGCCATCAGATGAAAAACTGTTTTTT. The chain couples TRBV24-1 to TRBJ1-4; D unclear. The germline gives CDR1 KGHDR, CDR2 SFDVKD. The V end was cut by 1 base, the J end by 6 bases, with 17 bases between. This CDR3 comprises 17 residues.

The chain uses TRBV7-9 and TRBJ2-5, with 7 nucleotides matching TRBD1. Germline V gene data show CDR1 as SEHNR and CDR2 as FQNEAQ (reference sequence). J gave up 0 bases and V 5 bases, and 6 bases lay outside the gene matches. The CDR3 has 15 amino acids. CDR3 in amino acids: CASSLGQLYQETQYF. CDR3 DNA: TGTGCCAGCAGCCTGGGACAGTTGTACCAAGAGACCCAGTACTTC.

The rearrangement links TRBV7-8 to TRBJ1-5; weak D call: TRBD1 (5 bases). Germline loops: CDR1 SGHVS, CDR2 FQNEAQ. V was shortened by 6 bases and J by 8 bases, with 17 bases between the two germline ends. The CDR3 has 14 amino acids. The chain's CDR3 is CASSPILGPEPQHF. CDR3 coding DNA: TGTGCCAGCAGTCCTATTCTGGGGCCTGAGCCCCAGCATTTT.

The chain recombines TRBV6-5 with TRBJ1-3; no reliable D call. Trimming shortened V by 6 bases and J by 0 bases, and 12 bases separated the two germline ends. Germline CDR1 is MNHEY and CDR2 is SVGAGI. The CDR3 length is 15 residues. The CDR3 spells CASSVRAYSGNTIYF. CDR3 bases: TGTGCCAGCAGCGTCCGGGCGTACTCTGGAAACACCATATATTTT.

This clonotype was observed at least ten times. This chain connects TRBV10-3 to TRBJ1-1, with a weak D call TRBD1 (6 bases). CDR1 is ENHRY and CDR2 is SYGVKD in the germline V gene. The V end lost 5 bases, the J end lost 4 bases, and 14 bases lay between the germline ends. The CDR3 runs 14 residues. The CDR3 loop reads CAISTQGGFTEAFF. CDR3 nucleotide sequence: TGTGCCATCAGTACACAGGGAGGGTTCACTGAAGCTTTCTTT.

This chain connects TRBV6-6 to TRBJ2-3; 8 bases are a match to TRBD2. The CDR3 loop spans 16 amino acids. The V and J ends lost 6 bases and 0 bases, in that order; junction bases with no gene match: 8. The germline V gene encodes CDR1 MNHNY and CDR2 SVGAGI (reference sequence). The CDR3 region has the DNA TGTGCCAGCAGCCGACTACTAGCGGCTAGCACAGATACGCAGTATTTT. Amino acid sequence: CASSRLLAASTDTQYF.

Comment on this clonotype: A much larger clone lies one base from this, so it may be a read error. The CDR3 loop is CASSYPRTDQETQYF. The CDR3 nucleotides read TGTGCCAGCAGTTACCCTCGGACAGACCAAGAGACCCAGTACTTC. This rearrangement joins TRBV6-2 or TRBV6-3 to TRBJ2-5; D is possibly TRBD1 (6 bases). Trimming left V 2 bases short and J 0 bases short, with 10 bases between. Per germline, CDR1 MNHEY and CDR2 SVGEGT. CDR3 length equals 15 residues.